This T cell receptor beta chain appears in the sequencing data of a study of T cell responses to AZD1222 COVID-19 vaccine. With regard to this clone: Its antigen is not identified.

TCRdb's copy holds only in-frame clones and misses some; the assay was immunoSEQ multiplex PCR. This table holds about 140,000 clones. Whole-study findings and limits: In all cases, repertoires were sampled only after the peak T cell response. Mostly white British, mostly female donors; authors suggested clonal diversity may be underestimated. Nearly half of spike-specific TCRs reportedly target unmutated variant regions. Recipients of AZD1222 seropositive at baseline numbered only 6 or 7.

Trimming at V came to 2 bases and at J to 4 bases, leaving 7 bases not matched to a gene. This CDR3 region has 16 residues. Germline V gives CDR1 MNHEY, CDR2 SVGEGT. This chain links TRBV6-2 or TRBV6-3 with TRBJ1-3; 8 positions match TRBD1. The sequencing input was peripheral blood. The receptor comes from an adult in good health. The CDR3 nucleotides read TGTGCCAGCAGTTACGGAAGGGGACAGGTCGGAAACACCATATATTTT. It codes for CASSYGRGQVGNTIYF.